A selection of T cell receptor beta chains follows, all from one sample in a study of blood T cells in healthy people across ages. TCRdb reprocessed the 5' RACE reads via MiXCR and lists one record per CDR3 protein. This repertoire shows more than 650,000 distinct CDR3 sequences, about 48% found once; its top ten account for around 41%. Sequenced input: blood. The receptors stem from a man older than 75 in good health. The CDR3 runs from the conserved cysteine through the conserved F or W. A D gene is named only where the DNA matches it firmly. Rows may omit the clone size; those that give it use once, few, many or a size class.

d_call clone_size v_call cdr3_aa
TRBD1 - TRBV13 CASSLGLGGGLNTEAFF
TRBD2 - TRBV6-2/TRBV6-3 CASVTSGSGGDTQYF
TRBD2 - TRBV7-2 CASSPRGVYEQYF
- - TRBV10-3 CAITRDHTDTQFF
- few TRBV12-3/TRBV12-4 CASSPGQLGPKNIQYF
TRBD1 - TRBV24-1 CATSDPSTGVNYGYTF
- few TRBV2 CASSEMGGGDIQYF
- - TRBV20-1 CSARVGKDPYEQYF
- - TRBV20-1 CSARSEIPYNEQFF
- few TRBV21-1 CASSNVKADRGLGGYTF
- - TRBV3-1 CASSQGVSADTQYF
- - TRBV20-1 CSARDRKLGTEAFF
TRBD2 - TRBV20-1 CSADRLAGGNEQFF
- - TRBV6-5 CASSHGDREQFF
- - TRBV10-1 CASSDPSHKGDTEAFF
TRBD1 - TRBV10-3 CAISESQGTPYEQYF
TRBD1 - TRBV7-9 CASSNDRAVYEKLFF
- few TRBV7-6 CASSKRAGANVLTF
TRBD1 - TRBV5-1 CASSLFNRGNEKLFF
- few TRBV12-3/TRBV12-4 CASSSSGLSEQYF
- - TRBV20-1 CSARDVGGAQETQYF
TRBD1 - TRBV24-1 CATSPGQAYGPLREQYF
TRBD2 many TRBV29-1 CSVATGTRVGEQYF
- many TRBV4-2 CASSQRSGGTNIQYF
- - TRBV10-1 CASSTSQEQFF
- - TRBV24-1 CATEDRAYNEQFF
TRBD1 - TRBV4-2 CASSQRQGAQPDTQYF